The rows below give T cell receptor beta chains drawn from one sample of a study of blood T cells in healthy people across ages. TCRdb independently ran MiXCR on the 5' RACE reads; one entry per CDR3 protein. Here the sample spans about 1.1 million distinct CDR3 sequences, less than 45% being singletons. Sequenced sample: blood. These TCRs come from a man between 18 and 29 years old in good health. Both conserved end residues are trimmed from each CDR3. Clone size appears in some rows only: once, few, many, or a class for an expanded clone.

clone_size,v_call,j_call,cdr3_aa
-,TRBV13,TRBJ1-2,ASSPERGQRYGYT
-,TRBV4-1,TRBJ2-2,ACSQNTGELF
few,TRBV5-6,TRBJ2-7,ASSFSTSTYEQY
-,TRBV5-4,TRBJ1-2,ASSLAYRDPHGHT
-,TRBV27,TRBJ1-6,ASSIRNYNSPLH
-,TRBV6-5,TRBJ1-6,ASSYSVHLNSPLH
-,TRBV20-1,TRBJ1-1,SVRGSSLTEAF
few,TRBV27,TRBJ1-6,ASSVDTSSYNSPLH
few,TRBV7-6,TRBJ2-1,ASSLPYTSGRNNEQF
few,TRBV20-1,TRBJ1-1,SAIFFPPEAF
-,TRBV20-1,TRBJ2-1,SALTGLAGGLQNGQF
many,TRBV20-1,TRBJ2-7,SANRDTYEQY
few,TRBV4-3,TRBJ2-3,ASSQDRSADTQY
few,TRBV6-2/TRBV6-3,TRBJ1-2,ASSYIIHGYT
-,TRBV24-1,TRBJ2-2,ATSEGGSGELF
many,TRBV27,TRBJ1-1,ASRLQGVGEAF
few,TRBV5-1,TRBJ2-1,ASSLELNRRAKEQF
-,TRBV7-2,TRBJ1-6,ASSLPFTNSPLH
-,TRBV3-1,TRBJ2-1,ASSYTLTGGHNEQF
many,TRBV12-3/TRBV12-4,TRBJ2-3,ASSLGGPTDTQY
-,TRBV21-1,TRBJ2-3,ASPSLAGDTDTQY
few,TRBV12-3/TRBV12-4,TRBJ1-1,ASRLTSNTEAF
-,TRBV7-9,TRBJ1-2,ASRHPGVGVAGYT
-,TRBV7-6,TRBJ2-1,ASSTRDRNNEQF
once,TRBV7-8,-,ASSSTTGAASYEQY
few,TRBV15,TRBJ2-5,ATSRDPEGSIQETQY
-,TRBV5-6,TRBJ1-1,ASSWGGQLNTEAF
-,TRBV4-2,TRBJ1-6,ASSQEGRGNSPPH
-,TRBV12-3/TRBV12-4,TRBJ1-1,ASSLYGATEAF
-,TRBV2,TRBJ1-4,ASRGWGEKLF
few,TRBV28,TRBJ2-1,ASSFLGDEQF
-,TRBV6-2/TRBV6-3,TRBJ2-1,TSKALGAAGYNEQF
-,TRBV13,TRBJ2-1,ASILERAEQF
once,TRBV13,TRBJ1-1,ASSFTTDEAF
few,TRBV29-1,TRBJ2-1,SVGAGQRNYNEQF
-,TRBV9,TRBJ1-5,ASSVTGGEPQH
-,TRBV4-2,TRBJ1-5,ASSQGDRASQPQH
many,TRBV20-1,TRBJ2-5,SASRTGKQSAETQY
few,TRBV9,TRBJ1-2,ASSVVSGVGYT
-,TRBV2,TRBJ2-7,ASSAGGDTVSSYNEQY
-,TRBV6-6,TRBJ1-1,ASSLITDMNTEAF
-,TRBV7-9,TRBJ1-1,ASSPTGRGIEAF
few,TRBV4-3,TRBJ2-1,ASSQGQLKF
few,TRBV7-2,TRBJ2-1,ASSPTNVGLLAGEYNEQF
few,TRBV13,TRBJ1-2,ASSLGRVPRNYGYT
-,TRBV28,TRBJ1-1,ASRHQGLNAEAF
-,TRBV6-5,TRBJ2-4,ASRQLRYNEQY
-,TRBV20-1,TRBJ1-6,SARGQGASRSPLH
-,TRBV3-1,TRBJ1-2,ASSQRRGQDYGYT
-,TRBV20-1,TRBJ1-5,SARWKAGWQPQH
few,TRBV12-3/TRBV12-4,TRBJ2-5,ASSPPGYNEQY
few,TRBV9,TRBJ2-3,ASSSQYGRQGAIDTQY
-,TRBV4-1,TRBJ2-3,ASSPSTGSTDTQY
-,TRBV27,TRBJ2-1,ASSLEGTLYNEQF